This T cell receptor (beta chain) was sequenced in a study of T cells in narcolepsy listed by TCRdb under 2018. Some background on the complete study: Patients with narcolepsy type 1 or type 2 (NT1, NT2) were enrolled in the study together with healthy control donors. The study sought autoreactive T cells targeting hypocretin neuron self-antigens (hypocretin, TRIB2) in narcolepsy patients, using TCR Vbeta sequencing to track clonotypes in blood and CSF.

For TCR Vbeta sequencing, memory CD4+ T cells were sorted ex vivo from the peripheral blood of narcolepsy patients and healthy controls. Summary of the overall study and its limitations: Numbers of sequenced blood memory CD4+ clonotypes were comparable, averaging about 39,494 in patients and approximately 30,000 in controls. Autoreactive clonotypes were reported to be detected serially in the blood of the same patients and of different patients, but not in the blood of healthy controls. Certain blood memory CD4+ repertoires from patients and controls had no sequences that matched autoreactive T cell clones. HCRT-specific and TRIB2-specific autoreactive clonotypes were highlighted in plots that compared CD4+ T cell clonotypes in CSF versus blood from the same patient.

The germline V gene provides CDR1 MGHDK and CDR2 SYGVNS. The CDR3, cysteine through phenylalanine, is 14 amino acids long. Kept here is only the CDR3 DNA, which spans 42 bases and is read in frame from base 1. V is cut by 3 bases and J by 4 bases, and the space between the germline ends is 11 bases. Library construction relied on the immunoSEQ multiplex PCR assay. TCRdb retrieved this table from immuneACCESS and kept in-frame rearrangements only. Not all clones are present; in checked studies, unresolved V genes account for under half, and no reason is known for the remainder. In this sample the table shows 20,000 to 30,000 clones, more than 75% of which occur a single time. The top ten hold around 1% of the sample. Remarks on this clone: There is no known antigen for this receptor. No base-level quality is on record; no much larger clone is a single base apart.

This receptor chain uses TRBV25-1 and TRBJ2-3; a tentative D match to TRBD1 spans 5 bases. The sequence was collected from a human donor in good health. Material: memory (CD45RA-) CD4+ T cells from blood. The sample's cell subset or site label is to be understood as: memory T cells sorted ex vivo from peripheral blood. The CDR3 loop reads CASSDRVGSDTQYF. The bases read TGTGCCAGCAGTGACAGGGTAGGGTCAGATACGCAGTATTTT.